This T cell receptor beta chain was documented in a study of cytomegalovirus exposure and HLA in healthy donors. Losses at the gene ends were 3 bases for V and 5 bases for J; bases not matched to a gene: 5. Germline-derived CDR1 and CDR2 are LNHDA and SQIVND (reference sequence). The CDR3 extends over 14 amino acids. Study-level results: Later genetic work tied a missense DCLRE1C variant to beta-chain V and J trimming. Presence/absence analyses took donor sequencing depth as roughly uniform. The study dropped some indistinguishable V segments, TRBV6-2 and TRBV6-3 among them.

This clone was detected only a few times. What it recognizes is unknown. Within the sample, other DNA sequences also encode this same CDR3. The PCR contained 60 Vbeta and 13 Jbeta primers. TCRdb keeps only in-frame clones here, not all; method: immunoSEQ multiplex PCR. This sample has about 210,000 clones; about four fifths occur once, and the top ten carry about 9.4%. V and J are TRBV19 and TRBJ1-2; 8 nucleotides line up with TRBD1. The sample consisted of PBMCs. The receptor's source is a woman in her 50s in good health and CMV-seropositive. The CDR3 coding sequence is TGTGCCAGTAGTATCGGACAGGGTGGTTATGGCTACACCTTC. The encoded protein is CASSIGQGGYGYTF.